This TCR beta chain emerged from a study of beta chain features in type 1 diabetes. Notes on the study in general: In the patient group, naive, central memory and Treg TCRB repertoires seemed more alike than in the healthy donor group.

The authors reverse transcribed all of the isolated RNA, so sequencing captured expressed TCRB transcripts. Data came from immunoSEQ multiplex PCR; TCRdb stores just in-frame clones and leaves some out. The sample carries under 800,000 clones, 15% to 17% recorded once. CDR3 size: 14 residues. Germline V gene data show CDR1 as LNHDA and CDR2 as SQIVND (reference sequence). Trimming removed 3 bases at V and 0 bases at J, with 5 bases between. This clone was counted only a few times. What it binds is not known. This clonotype originated in a man aged 18 to 30 in good health. The sequenced sample consisted of naive CD4+ T cells from blood. The chain has TRBV19 and TRBJ1-4; the D is unclear. CDR3 nucleotide sequence: TGTGCCAGTAGTATTGGTGCAACTAATGAAAAACTGTTTTTT. As protein: CASSIGATNEKLFF.